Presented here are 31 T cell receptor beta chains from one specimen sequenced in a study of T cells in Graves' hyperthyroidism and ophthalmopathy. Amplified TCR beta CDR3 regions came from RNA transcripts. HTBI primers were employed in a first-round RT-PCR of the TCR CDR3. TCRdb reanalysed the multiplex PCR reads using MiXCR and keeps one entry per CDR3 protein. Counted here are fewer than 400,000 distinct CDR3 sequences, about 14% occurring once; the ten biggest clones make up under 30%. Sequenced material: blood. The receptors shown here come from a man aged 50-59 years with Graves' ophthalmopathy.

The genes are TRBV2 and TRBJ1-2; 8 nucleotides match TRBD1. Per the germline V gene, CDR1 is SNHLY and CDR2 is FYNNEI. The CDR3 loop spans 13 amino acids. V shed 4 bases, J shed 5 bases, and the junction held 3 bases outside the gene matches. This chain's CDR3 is CASSVGQGYGYTF. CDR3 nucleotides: TGTGCCAGCAGTGTTGGACAGGGTTATGGCTACACCTTC.

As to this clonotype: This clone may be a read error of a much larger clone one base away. CDR3 amino acids: CASQQTSYEQCF. The CDR3, as DNA: TGTGCCAGCCAACAAACCAGCTACGAGCAGTGCTTC. V usage is TRBV2 and J usage is TRBJ2-7; no clear D. This CDR3 contains 12 residues. Germline-derived CDR1 and CDR2 are SNHLY and FYNNEI.

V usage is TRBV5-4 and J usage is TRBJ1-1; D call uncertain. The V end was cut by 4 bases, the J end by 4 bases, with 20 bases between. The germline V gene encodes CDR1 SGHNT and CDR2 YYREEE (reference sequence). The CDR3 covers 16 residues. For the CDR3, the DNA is TGTGCCAGCAGCCAATTGGTGAGGGCAAGTGGCACTGAAGCTTTCTTT. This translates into CASSQLVRASGTEAFF. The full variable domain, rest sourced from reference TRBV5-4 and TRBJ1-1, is ETGVTQSPTHLIKTRGQQVTLRCSSQSGHNTVSWYQQALGQGPQFIFQYYREEENGRGNFPPRFSGLQFPNYSSELNVNALELDDSALYLCASSQLVRASGTEAFFGQGTRLTVV.

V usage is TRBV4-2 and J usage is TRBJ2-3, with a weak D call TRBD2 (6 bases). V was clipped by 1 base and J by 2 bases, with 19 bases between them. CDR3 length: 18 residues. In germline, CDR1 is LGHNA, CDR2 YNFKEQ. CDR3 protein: CASSQAILAANLTDTQYF. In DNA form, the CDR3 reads TGTGCCAGCAGCCAAGCGATATTAGCGGCGAACCTCACAGATACGCAGTATTTT.

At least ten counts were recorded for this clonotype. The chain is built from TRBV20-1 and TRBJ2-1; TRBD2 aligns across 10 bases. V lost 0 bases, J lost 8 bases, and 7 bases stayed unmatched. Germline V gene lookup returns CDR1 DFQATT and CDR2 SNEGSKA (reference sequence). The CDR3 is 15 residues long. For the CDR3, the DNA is TGCAGTGCTAGAGATGTAGGACTAGCGGTAGATGAGCAGTTCTTC. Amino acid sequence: CSARDVGLAVDEQFF.

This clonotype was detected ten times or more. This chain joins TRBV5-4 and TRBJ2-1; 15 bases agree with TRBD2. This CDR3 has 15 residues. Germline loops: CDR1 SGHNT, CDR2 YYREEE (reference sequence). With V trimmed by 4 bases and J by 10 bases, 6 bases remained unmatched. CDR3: CASSPAGTSGGEQFF. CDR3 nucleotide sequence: TGTGCCAGCAGCCCTGCCGGGACTAGCGGGGGGGAGCAGTTCTTC.

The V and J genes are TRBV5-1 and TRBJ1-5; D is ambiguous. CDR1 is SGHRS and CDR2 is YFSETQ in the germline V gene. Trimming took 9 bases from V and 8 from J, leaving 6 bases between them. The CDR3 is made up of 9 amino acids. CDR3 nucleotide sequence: TGCGCCACCTGGGAGCCCCAGCATTTT. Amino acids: CATWEPQHF. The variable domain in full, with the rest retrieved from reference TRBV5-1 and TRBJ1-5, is KAGVTQTPRYLIKTRGQQVTLSCSPISGHRSVSWYQQTPGQGLQFLFEYFSETQRNKGNFPGRFSGRQFSNSRSEMNVSTLELGDSALYLCATWEPQHFGDGTRLSIL.

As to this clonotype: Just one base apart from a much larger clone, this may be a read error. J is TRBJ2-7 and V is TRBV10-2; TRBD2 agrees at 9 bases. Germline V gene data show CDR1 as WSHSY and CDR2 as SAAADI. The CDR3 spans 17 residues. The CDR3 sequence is CASSDLAGRPLGYERYF. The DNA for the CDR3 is TGCGCCAGCAGTGATCTAGCGGGAAGGCCCCTGGGTTACGAGCGGTACTTC.

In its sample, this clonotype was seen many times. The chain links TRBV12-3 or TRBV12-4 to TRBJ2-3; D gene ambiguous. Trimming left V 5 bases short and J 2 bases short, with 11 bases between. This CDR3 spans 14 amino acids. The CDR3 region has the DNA TGTGCCAGCAGTACTGAGCGCGACACAGATACGCAGTATTTT. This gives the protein CASSTERDTDTQYF.

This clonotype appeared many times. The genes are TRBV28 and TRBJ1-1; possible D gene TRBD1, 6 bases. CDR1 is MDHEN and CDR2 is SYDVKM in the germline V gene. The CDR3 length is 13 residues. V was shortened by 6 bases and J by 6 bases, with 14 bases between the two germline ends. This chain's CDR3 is CASREQGSAEAFF. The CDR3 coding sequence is TGTGCCAGCAGAGAACAGGGTTCGGCTGAAGCTTTCTTT.

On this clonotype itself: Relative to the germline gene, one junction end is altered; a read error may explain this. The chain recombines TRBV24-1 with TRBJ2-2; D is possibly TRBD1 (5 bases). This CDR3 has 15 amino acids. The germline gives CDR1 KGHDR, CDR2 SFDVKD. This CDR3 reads CATSVQGSNTGELFF. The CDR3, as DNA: TGTGCCACAAGTGTCCAGGGAAGTAACACCGGGGAGCTGTTTTTT.

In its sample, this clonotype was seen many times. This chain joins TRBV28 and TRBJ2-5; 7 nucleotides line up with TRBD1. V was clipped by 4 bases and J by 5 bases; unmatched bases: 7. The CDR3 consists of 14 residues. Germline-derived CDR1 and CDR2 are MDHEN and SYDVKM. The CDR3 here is CASSSKGAMETQYF. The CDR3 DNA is TGTGCCAGCAGTTCCAAGGGGGCCATGGAGACCCAGTACTTC. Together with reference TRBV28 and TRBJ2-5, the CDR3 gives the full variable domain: DVKVTQSSRYLVKRTGEKVFLECVQDMDHENMFWYRQDPGLGLRLIYFSYDVKMKEKGDIPEGYSVSREKKERFSLILESASTNQTSMYLCASSSKGAMETQYFGPGTRLLVL.

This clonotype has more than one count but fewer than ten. CDR3 nucleotides: TGTGCCAGTAGTATGGAAGGGGCGGTTGAAGCTTTCTTT. As protein: CASSMEGAVEAFF. The rearrangement links TRBV19 to TRBJ1-1; tentative D call: TRBD1 (5 bases). Germline V gene data show CDR1 as LNHDA and CDR2 as SQIVND (reference sequence). The V end lost 3 bases, the J end lost 7 bases, and 12 bases lay between the germline ends. The CDR3 is 13 residues long.

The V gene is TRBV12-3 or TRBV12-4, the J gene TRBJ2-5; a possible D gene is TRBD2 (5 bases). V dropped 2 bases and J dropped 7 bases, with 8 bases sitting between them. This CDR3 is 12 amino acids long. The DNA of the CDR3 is TGTGCCAGCAGTTTACTGGGGAGGACCCAGTACTTC. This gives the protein CASSLLGRTQYF.

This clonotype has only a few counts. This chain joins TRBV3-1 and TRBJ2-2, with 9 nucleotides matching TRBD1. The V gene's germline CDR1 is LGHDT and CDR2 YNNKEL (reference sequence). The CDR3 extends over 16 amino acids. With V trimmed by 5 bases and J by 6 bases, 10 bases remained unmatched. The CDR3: CASSSFGTGSAGELFF. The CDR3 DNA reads TGTGCCAGCAGCAGTTTTGGGACAGGGTCCGCCGGGGAGCTGTTTTTT.

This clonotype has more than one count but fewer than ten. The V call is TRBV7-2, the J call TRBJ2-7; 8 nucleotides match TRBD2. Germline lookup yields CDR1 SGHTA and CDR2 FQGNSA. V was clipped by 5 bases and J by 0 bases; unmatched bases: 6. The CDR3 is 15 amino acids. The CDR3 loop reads CASSPPGGTSYEQYF. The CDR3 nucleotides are TGTGCCAGCAGCCCTCCGGGGGGGACCTCCTACGAGCAGTACTTC.

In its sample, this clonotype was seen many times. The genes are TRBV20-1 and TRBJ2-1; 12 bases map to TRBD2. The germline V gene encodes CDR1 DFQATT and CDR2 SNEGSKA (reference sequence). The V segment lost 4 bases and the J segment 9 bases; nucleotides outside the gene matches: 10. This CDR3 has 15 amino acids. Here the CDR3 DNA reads TGCAGTGCTAAACCACTAGCGGGAGGCTTTAGTGAGCAGTTCTTC. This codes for CSAKPLAGGFSEQFF.

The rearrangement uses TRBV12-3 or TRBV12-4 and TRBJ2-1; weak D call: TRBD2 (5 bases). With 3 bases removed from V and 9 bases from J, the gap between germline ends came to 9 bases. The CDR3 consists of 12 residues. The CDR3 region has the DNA TGTGCCAGCAGTTTCGGTGCGGGTGAGCAGTTCTTC. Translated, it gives CASSFGAGEQFF.

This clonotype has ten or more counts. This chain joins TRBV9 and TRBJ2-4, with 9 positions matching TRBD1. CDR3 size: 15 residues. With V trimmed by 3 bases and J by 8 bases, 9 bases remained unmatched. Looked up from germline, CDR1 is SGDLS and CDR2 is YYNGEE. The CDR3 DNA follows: TGTGCCAGCAGCGCACAGGGGGCGAATCGAGACATTCAGTACTTC. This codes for CASSAQGANRDIQYF.

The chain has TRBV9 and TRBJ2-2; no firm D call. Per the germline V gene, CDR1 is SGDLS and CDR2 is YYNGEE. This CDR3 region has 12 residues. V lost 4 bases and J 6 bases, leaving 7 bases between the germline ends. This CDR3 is CASSQPAGELFF. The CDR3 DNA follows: TGTGCCAGCAGCCAGCCCGCCGGGGAGCTGTTTTTT. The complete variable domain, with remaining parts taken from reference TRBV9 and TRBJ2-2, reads DSGVTQTPKHLITATGQRVTLRCSPRSGDLSVYWYQQSLDQGLQFLIQYYNGEERAKGNILERFSAQQFPDLHSELNLSSLELGDSALYFCASSQPAGELFFGEGSRLTVL.

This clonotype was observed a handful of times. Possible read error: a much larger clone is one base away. In nucleotides, the CDR3 is TGCAGCGTTGTGGGTAGCGGGAGGGCTAATGAGCAGTACTTC. Translating it yields CSVVGSGRANEQYF. V usage is TRBV29-1 and J usage is TRBJ2-7, with 11 bases matching TRBD2. Germline-derived CDR1 and CDR2 are SQVTM and ANQGSEA. The CDR3 is 14 amino acids. V lost 4 bases to trimming and J lost 7 bases; unmatched junction nucleotides: 9.

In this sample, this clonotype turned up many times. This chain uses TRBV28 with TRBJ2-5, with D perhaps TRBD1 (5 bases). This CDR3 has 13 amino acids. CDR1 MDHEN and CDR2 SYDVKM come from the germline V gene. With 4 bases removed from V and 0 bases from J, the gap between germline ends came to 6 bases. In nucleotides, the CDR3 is TGTGCCAGCAGTTACAGGAACCAAGAGACCCAGTACTTC. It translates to CASSYRNQETQYF.

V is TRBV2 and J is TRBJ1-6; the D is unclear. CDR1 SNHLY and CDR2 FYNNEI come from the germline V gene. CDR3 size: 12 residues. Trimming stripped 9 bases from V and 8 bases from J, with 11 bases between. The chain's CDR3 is CASRASDSPLHF. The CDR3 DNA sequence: TGTGCCAGTCGGGCCTCGGATTCACCCCTCCACTTT.

Here the CDR3 DNA reads TGTGCCAGCAGCCAAGTCCCCATGGGTTCGTTGAATCAGCCCCAGCATTTT. Translation: CASSQVPMGSLNQPQHF. This chain uses TRBV3-1 with TRBJ1-5; D gene ambiguous. This CDR3 has 17 residues. CDR1 is LGHDT and CDR2 is YNNKEL in the germline V gene (reference sequence). Trimming stripped 1 base from V and 4 bases from J, with 17 bases between.

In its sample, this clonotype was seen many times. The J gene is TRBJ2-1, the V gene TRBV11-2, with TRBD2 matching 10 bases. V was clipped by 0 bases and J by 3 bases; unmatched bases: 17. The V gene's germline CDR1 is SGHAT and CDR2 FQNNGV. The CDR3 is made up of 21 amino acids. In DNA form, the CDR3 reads TGTGCCAGCAGCTTAGAAAGGGTAAGGGAGATTGGACTAGCGGACTACAATGAGCAGTTCTTC. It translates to CASSLERVREIGLADYNEQFF.

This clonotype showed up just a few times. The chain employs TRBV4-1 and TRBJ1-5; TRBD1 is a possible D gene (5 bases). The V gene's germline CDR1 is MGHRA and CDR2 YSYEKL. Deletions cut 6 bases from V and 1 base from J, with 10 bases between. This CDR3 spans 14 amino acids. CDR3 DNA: TGCGCCAGCAGTTTACAGGAGAGCAATCAGCCCCAGCATTTT. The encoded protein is CASSLQESNQPQHF.

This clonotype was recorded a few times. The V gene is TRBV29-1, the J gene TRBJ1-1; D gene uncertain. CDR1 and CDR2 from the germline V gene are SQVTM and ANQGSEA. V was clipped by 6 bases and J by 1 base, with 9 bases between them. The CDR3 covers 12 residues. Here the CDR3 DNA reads TGCAGCGTCGCCTTTAGGAACACTGAAGCTTTCTTT. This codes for CSVAFRNTEAFF. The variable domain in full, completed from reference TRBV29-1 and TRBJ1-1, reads SAVISQKPSRDICQRGTSLTIQCQVDSQVTMMFWYRQQPGQSLTLIATANQGSEATYESGFVIDKFPISRPNLTFSTLTVSNMSPEDSSIYLCSVAFRNTEAFFGQGTRLTVV.

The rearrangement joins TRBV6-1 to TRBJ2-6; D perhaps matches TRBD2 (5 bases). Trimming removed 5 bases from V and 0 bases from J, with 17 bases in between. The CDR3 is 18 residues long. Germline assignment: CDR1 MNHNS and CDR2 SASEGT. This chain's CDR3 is CASSYRGFGSSGANVLTF. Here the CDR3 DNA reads TGTGCCAGCAGTTACCGGGGTTTTGGCAGCTCTGGGGCCAACGTCCTGACTTTC.

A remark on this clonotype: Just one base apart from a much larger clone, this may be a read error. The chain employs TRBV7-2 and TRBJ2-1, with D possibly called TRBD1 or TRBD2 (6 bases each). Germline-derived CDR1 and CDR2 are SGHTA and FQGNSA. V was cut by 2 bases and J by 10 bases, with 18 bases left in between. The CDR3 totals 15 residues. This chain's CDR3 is CASSLPGRGQHEQFF. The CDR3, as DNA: TGTGCCAGCAGCTTACCTGGACGGGGGCAACACGAGCAGTTCTTC.

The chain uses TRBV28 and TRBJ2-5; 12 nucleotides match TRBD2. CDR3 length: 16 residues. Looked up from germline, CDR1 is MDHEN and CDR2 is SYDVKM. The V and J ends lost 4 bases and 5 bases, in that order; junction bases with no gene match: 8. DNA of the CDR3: TGTGCCAGCAGTTCCAGACTAGCGGGAGACTTGGAGACCCAGTACTTC. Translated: CASSSRLAGDLETQYF.

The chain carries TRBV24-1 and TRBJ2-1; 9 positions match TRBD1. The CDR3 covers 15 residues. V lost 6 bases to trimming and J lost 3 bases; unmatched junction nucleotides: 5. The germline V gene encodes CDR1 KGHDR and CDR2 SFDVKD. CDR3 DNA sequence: TGTGCCACCAGTAACACAGGGGGCGGCTACAATGAGCAGTTCTTC. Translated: CATSNTGGGYNEQFF.